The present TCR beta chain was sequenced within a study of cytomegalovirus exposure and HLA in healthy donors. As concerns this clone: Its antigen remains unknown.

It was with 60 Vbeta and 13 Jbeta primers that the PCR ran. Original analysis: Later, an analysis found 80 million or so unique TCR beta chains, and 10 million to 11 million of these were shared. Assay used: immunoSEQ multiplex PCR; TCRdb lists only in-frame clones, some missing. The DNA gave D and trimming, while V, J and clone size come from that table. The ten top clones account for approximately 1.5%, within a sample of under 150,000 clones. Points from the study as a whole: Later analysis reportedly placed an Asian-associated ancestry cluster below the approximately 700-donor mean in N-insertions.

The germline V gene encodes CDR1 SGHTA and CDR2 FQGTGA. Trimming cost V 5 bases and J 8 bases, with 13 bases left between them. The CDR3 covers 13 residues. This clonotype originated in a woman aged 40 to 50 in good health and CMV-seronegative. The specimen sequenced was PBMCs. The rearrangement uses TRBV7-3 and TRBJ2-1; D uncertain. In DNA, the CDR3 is TGTGCCAGCAGCCCCGACCCACGGGATGAGCAGTTCTTC. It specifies CASSPDPRDEQFF.